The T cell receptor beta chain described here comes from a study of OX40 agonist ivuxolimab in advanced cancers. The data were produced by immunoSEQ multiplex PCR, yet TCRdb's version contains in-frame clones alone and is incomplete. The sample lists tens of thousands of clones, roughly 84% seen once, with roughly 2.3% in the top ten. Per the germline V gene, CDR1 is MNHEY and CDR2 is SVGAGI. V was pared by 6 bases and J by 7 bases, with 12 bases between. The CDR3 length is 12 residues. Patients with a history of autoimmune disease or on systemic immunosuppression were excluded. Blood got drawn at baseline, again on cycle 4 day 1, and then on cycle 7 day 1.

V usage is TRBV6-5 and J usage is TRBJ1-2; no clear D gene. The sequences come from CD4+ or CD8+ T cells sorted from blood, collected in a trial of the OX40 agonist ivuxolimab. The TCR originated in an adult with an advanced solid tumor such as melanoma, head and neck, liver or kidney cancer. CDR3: CASRPITGGYTF. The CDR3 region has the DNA TGTGCCAGCAGGCCAATTACGGGTGGCTACACCTTC.